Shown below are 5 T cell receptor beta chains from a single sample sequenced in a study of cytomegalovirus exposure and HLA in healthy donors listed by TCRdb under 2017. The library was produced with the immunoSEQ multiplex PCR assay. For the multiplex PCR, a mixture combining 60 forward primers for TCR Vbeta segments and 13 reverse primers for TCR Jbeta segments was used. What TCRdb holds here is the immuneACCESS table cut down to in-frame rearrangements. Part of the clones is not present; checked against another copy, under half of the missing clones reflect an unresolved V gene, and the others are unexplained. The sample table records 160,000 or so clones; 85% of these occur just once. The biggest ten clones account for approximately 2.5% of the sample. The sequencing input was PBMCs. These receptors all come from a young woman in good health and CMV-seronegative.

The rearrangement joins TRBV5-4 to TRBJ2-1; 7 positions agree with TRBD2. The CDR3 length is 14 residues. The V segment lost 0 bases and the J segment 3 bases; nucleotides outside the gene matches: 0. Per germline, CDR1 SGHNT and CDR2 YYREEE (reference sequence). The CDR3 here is CASSLERGYNEQFF. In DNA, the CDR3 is TGTGCCAGCAGCTTGGAGCGGGGCTACAATGAGCAGTTCTTC.

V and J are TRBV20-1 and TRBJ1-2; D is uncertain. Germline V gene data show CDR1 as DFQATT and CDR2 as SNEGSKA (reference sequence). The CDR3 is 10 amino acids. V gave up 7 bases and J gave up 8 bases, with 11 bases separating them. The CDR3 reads CSGFVEGYTF. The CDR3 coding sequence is TGCAGTGGGTTTGTAGAGGGCTACACCTTC.

The CDR3 DNA follows: TGTGCCAGCAGCTTAGTTTCAGGACTAGCGAACAATGAGCAGTTCTTC. This sequence encodes CASSLVSGLANNEQFF. The rearrangement links TRBV11-3 to TRBJ2-1; TRBD2 matches 9 bases. This CDR3 comprises 16 residues. The V and J ends lost 1 base and 5 bases, in that order; junction bases with no gene match: 6. Germline lookup yields CDR1 SGHNT and CDR2 YENEEA.

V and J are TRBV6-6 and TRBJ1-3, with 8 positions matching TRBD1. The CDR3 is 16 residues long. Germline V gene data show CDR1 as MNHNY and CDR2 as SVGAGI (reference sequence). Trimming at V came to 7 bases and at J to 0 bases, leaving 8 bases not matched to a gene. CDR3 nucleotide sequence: TGTGCCAGCACCTGGGACAGGCTCCGCTCTGGAAACACCATATATTTT. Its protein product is CASTWDRLRSGNTIYF.

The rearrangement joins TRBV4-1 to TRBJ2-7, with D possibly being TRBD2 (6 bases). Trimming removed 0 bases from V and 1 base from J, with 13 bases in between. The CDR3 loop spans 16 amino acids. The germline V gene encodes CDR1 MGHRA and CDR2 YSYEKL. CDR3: CASSQDRRGASYEQYF. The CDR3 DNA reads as TGCGCCAGCAGCCAAGACCGGCGCGGGGCATCCTACGAGCAGTACTTC.